The sequence of this T cell receptor (beta chain) was determined in a study of blood T cell repertoires in COVID-19 (dated by TCRdb to the early 2020s). Turning to the overall study: Samples from collaborators originated in the United States, Italy and Spain and spanned both the acute and convalescent phases of COVID-19. HLA class I and class II types, where available, came from metadata supplied by the sample provider rather than from assay-based typing. Subjects who had been exposed to COVID-19, were actively infected with it, or had recovered from it provided the deeply sampled blood TCRbeta repertoires that made up the dataset. The prospective study material was composed of cDNA or gDNA derived from T cells, B-cell-depleted T cells, or PBMCs. A freely available public database, intended as a resource for researchers studying the immune response to SARS-CoV-2, is where the repertoires were released. Samples came from the ongoing ImmuneRACE study (first 160 participants) plus 1,254 subjects from 6 global collaborators. Nearly every sample came with metadata listing a de-identified subject ID, COVID-19 status, age in years and sex.

TCRbeta CDR3 regions were amplified from genomic DNA using the immunoSEQ Assay, a bias-controlled multiplex PCR. As for the original processing: The number of nucleated cells in each sample was estimated by amplification of reference gene primers within the assay. To quantify the absolute abundance of each unique TCRbeta CDR3 rearrangement, sequence reads were collapsed and filtered. For each sample, productive Simpson clonality was calculated by taking the square root of Simpson's diversity index across productive rearrangements. TCRdb mirrors the immuneACCESS table, restricted to in-frame sequences. Some clones are absent from its copies; in checked studies, under half trace to an unresolved V gene, and the reason for the others is unknown. V and J calls and clone size are as listed in that table; D and trimming were resolved from the DNA. The table for this sample lists around 75,000 clones; 88% of them were counted only once. Roughly a fifth of the sample is in the top ten clones.

What the work shows at the level of the full study, not this receptor alone: Clinical and demographic metadata were provided uncurated, with the amount varying by source and participant.

From cysteine to phenylalanine, the CDR3 is 15 amino acids long. Kept here is only the CDR3 DNA, which spans 45 bases and is read in frame from base 1. CDR1 and CDR2 are read off the germline V gene as MNHEY and SVGAGI. Trimmed from V: 7 bases; trimmed from J: 4 bases; junction bases lacking a gene match: 8. Each collaborating institution followed its own protocols to collect whole blood in K2EDTA tubes. Collaborator samples were shipped for TCRbeta analysis as frozen whole blood, isolated PBMCs, or DNA extracted from either sample type. As regards this clone: Its recognized antigen is unknown. Base-call qualities are not available, and no considerably larger clone is one nucleotide away.

This receptor was taken from a human donor in a cohort sampled during active COVID-19. The V and J genes are TRBV6-5 and TRBJ1-4; TRBD1 matches 8 bases in the middle. Sample: peripheral blood. The sequence in DNA is TGTGCCAGCACCCGACAGGGGTCGGTTAATGAAAAACTGTTTTTT. The resulting protein is CASTRQGSVNEKLFF.